These 24 T cell receptor beta chains were all obtained from the same sample, sequenced in a study of blood T cell repertoires in COVID-19 (TCRdb year 2020). The protocol used for the library was the immunoSEQ multiplex PCR assay. Held by TCRdb, this immuneACCESS table contains in-frame sequences only and omits some clones. Under half of the omission traces to an unresolved V gene where checked; the cause of the rest is unknown. This sample holds approximately 230,000 clones; 70% to 90% were observed only once. The ten largest make up 3% of the sample. Source material: peripheral blood. Receptors were obtained from a man between 18 and 29 years old with active or convalescent COVID-19.

About this clone: This CDR3 is also generated by other DNA sequences in the sample. The gene calls are TRBV7-2 and TRBJ1-5; D is perhaps TRBD1 (5 bases). The CDR3 loop spans 14 amino acids. V was shortened by 5 bases and J by 0 bases, with 8 bases between the two germline ends. Germline V gene sequence: CDR1 SGHTA, CDR2 FQGNSA. In DNA, the CDR3 is TGTGCCAGCAGCCCCCAGGGTAGCAATCAGCCCCAGCATTTT. It is translated as CASSPQGSNQPQHF.

The rearrangement links TRBV7-2 to TRBJ2-5, with 10 nucleotides matching TRBD1. This CDR3 is 14 amino acids long. Trimming removed 5 bases from V and 5 bases from J; junction bases left unmatched: 5. Germline CDR1 SGHTA, CDR2 FQGNSA. CDR3 sequence reads: CASSDRGRRETQYF. CDR3 bases: TGTGCCAGCAGCGACAGGGGGCGCAGGGAGACCCAGTACTTC.

This rearrangement joins TRBV2 to TRBJ1-6; TRBD1 is a possible D gene (5 bases). Germline V gene data show CDR1 as SNHLY and CDR2 as FYNNEI. The V and J ends lost 7 bases and 13 bases respectively, with 17 bases between them. The CDR3 contains 13 residues. The CDR3: CASIRDWGFPLHF. The CDR3 DNA follows: TGTGCCAGCATTCGGGACTGGGGCTTTCCCCTCCACTTT.

This chain uses TRBV19 with TRBJ1-2; 9 bases align to TRBD1. Looked up from germline, CDR1 is LNHDA and CDR2 is SQIVND (reference sequence). The CDR3 sequence is 13 residues long. V trimming: 6 bases; J trimming: 8 bases; junction bases outside the gene matches: 7. CDR3 nucleotides: TGTGCCAGTAGCCTACGGGACAGGGTAGGCTACACCTTC. Protein: CASSLRDRVGYTF.

V and J are TRBV7-9 and TRBJ2-5; 10 bases line up with TRBD2. The J segment lost 5 bases and the V segment lost 4 bases, leaving 13 bases of the junction unmatched. CDR1 SEHNR and CDR2 FQNEAQ come from the germline V gene (reference sequence). CDR3 length: 17 amino acids. CDR3 bases: TGTGCCAGCAGCTCGTTAGCGGGAGGTCCAATTGGGGAGACCCAGTACTTC. This translates into CASSSLAGGPIGETQYF.

This clone was observed a single time. This chain links TRBV10-3 with TRBJ2-3; possible D gene TRBD2, 6 bases. V was pared by 8 bases and J by 2 bases, with 11 bases between. The CDR3 is made up of 13 amino acids. Germline assignment: CDR1 ENHRY and CDR2 SYGVKD. This CDR3 reads CAIGDFHTDTQYF. The CDR3 DNA reads TGTGCCATCGGGGACTTCCACACAGATACGCAGTATTTT.

This chain uses TRBV6-2 or TRBV6-3 with TRBJ2-1, with 9 bases that match TRBD2. The germline V gene encodes CDR1 MNHEY and CDR2 SVGEGT. V lost 3 bases to trimming and J lost 0 bases; unmatched junction nucleotides: 18. The CDR3 runs 21 residues. CDR3 loop: CASSYRRRGREGLSSYNEQFF. For the CDR3, the DNA is TGTGCCAGCAGTTATCGGCGGCGTGGGCGGGAGGGCCTGAGCTCCTACAATGAGCAGTTCTTC.

The chain employs TRBV5-1 and TRBJ1-3, with TRBD1 identical over 7 bases. The CDR3 runs 15 residues. With V trimmed by 0 bases and J by 16 bases, 16 bases remained unmatched. Germline CDR1 reads SGHRS; CDR2 reads YFSETQ. The CDR3 DNA reads TGCGCCAGCAGCTTGGCCTTATCCGGGGGACAGACTAACTATTTT. The encoded protein is CASSLALSGGQTNYF.

This chain uses TRBV5-5 with TRBJ1-1; 8 bases line up with TRBD1. The CDR3 is 14 amino acids. Germline V gives CDR1 SGHKS, CDR2 YYEKEE (reference sequence). V was pared by 3 bases and J by 5 bases, with 6 bases of the junction left unmatched. CDR3 sequence: CASSSGGAGTEAFF. Here the CDR3 DNA reads TGTGCCAGCAGCTCAGGGGGCGCGGGAACTGAAGCTTTCTTT.

This chain joins TRBV7-3 and TRBJ1-1; tentatively, D is TRBD1 (6 bases). V lost 4 bases to trimming and J lost 3 bases, with 12 bases between them. The CDR3 runs to 14 residues. Germline loops: CDR1 SGHTA, CDR2 FQGTGA. Written as DNA, the CDR3 is TGTGCCAGCAGCTCACAGGGATCTGACACTGAAGCTTTCTTT. The encoded protein is CASSSQGSDTEAFF.

This clone was recorded once. The chain employs TRBV7-6 and TRBJ2-3; 8 bases fit TRBD2. This CDR3 comprises 16 residues. Germline CDR1 SGHVS, CDR2 FNYEAQ. Germline trimming cut 1 base from V and 2 bases from J; bases unmatched to any gene: 5. The CDR3 nucleotides read TGTGCCAGCAGCTTAGGCAGCGGGGGCCCCACAGATACGCAGTATTTT. As protein: CASSLGSGGPTDTQYF.

This sequence joins TRBV7-8 and TRBJ2-2; perhaps TRBD2 as D (5 bases). Germline CDR1 is SGHVS and CDR2 is FQNEAQ. This CDR3 comprises 14 residues. Between the trimmed V and J ends, which lost 5 bases and 5 bases, there was a span of 12 bases. The chain's CDR3 is CASSPVSATGELFF. CDR3 nucleotide sequence: TGTGCCAGCAGCCCTGTTAGCGCGACCGGGGAGCTGTTTTTT.

The V gene is TRBV25-1, the J gene TRBJ2-5; D is perhaps TRBD2 (5 bases). CDR1 is MGHDK, CDR2 SYGVNS, per germline. The CDR3 has 14 residues. The ends were cut back, 4 bases at V and 1 base at J, with 10 bases in the middle. This CDR3 reads CASSGSRGQETQYF. For the CDR3, the DNA is TGTGCCAGCAGTGGCAGTCGGGGCCAAGAGACCCAGTACTTC.

This clone was observed a handful of times. The chain joins TRBV15 to TRBJ2-2; no clear D gene. V lost 5 bases and J lost 8, with 12 bases in between. Germline loops: CDR1 LNHNV, CDR2 YYDKDF (reference sequence). The CDR3 is 13 amino acids. The CDR3 loop is CATSALTTGELFF. The CDR3 bases are TGTGCCACCAGCGCCTTAACGACAGGGGAGCTGTTTTTT.

V gene TRBV18 combines with J gene TRBJ2-7; 9 bases agree with TRBD2. CDR3 length: 15 residues. Germline-derived CDR1 and CDR2 are KGHSH and LQKENI. V lost 3 bases, J lost 0 bases, and 3 bases stayed unmatched. The CDR3 region is CASSPSGGSSYEQYF. CDR3 coding DNA: TGTGCCAGCTCACCGAGCGGGGGGTCCTCCTACGAGCAGTACTTC.

V usage is TRBV5-1 and J usage is TRBJ1-1; the D gene is possibly TRBD1 (5 bases). This CDR3 region has 15 residues. Per the germline V gene, CDR1 is SGHRS and CDR2 is YFSETQ. V was cut by 0 bases and J by 5 bases, with 14 bases left in between. The DNA of the CDR3 is TGCGCCAGCAGCTTGGCATTCCAGGGAGGAACTGAAGCTTTCTTT. Translated: CASSLAFQGGTEAFF. Full variable domain (remainder filled in from reference TRBV5-1 and TRBJ1-1): KAGVTQTPRYLIKTRGQQVTLSCSPISGHRSVSWYQQTPGQGLQFLFEYFSETQRNKGNFPGRFSGRQFSNSRSEMNVSTLELGDSALYLCASSLAFQGGTEAFFGQGTRLTVV.

In this sample, this clone turned up once. The chain employs TRBV2 and TRBJ2-5; 13 bases map to TRBD2. The CDR3 is 17 amino acids. Germline V CDR1 and CDR2: SNHLY, FYNNEI. The ends lost 1 base at V and 2 bases at J; junction bases unmatched: 4. The CDR3 nucleotides read TGTGCCAGCAGTGAAGAGGGACTAGCGGGGAGTCAAGAGACCCAGTACTTC. Translating it yields CASSEEGLAGSQETQYF.

The chain has TRBV18 and TRBJ2-7; a possible D gene is TRBD1 (5 bases). The CDR3 length is 15 residues. Germline values: CDR1 KGHSH, CDR2 LQKENI. V was clipped by 3 bases and J by 3 bases, with 15 bases between them. The chain's CDR3 is CASSPDRITNYEQYF. DNA for the CDR3: TGTGCCAGCTCACCCGACAGAATCACGAACTACGAGCAGTACTTC.

The chain uses TRBV5-1 and TRBJ1-1; 8 bases map to TRBD1. This CDR3 contains 15 residues. Per the germline V gene, CDR1 is SGHRS and CDR2 is YFSETQ. The ends lost 4 bases at V and 6 bases at J; junction bases unmatched: 11. The DNA for the CDR3 is TGCGCCAGCAGCGCGCAGGGGGCGACCACTGCTGAAGCTTTCTTT. Translation gives CASSAQGATTAEAFF. The variable domain in full, completed from reference TRBV5-1 and TRBJ1-1, reads KAGVTQTPRYLIKTRGQQVTLSCSPISGHRSVSWYQQTPGQGLQFLFEYFSETQRNKGNFPGRFSGRQFSNSRSEMNVSTLELGDSALYLCASSAQGATTAEAFFGQGTRLTVV.

The chain uses TRBV27 and TRBJ2-1, with D perhaps TRBD2 (5 bases). CDR1 and CDR2 from the germline V gene are MNHEY and SMNVEV (reference sequence). The V and J ends lost 9 bases and 2 bases respectively, with 8 bases between them. The CDR3 spans 12 residues. The CDR3 loop reads CARPGTYNEQFF. DNA for the CDR3: TGTGCCAGGCCGGGAACCTACAATGAGCAGTTCTTC.

The rearrangement uses TRBV2 and TRBJ1-6, with a tentative D call TRBD1 (6 bases). Trimming left V 4 bases short and J 8 bases short, with 15 bases between. The CDR3 runs 15 residues. Per germline, CDR1 SNHLY and CDR2 FYNNEI. CDR3: CASSAIQGGDSPLHF. The DNA for the CDR3 is TGTGCCAGCAGTGCGATCCAAGGGGGGGATTCACCCCTCCACTTT. The full variable domain, completed using reference TRBV2 and TRBJ1-6, is EPEVTQTPSHQVTQMGQEVILRCVPISNHLYFYWYRQILGQKVEFLVSFYNNEISEKSEIFDDQFSVERPDGSNFTLKIRSTKLEDSAMYFCASSAIQGGDSPLHFGNGTRLTVT.

The chain is built from TRBV30 and TRBJ1-5; no clear D. This CDR3 has 13 residues. CDR1 is GTSNPN, CDR2 SVGIG, per germline (reference sequence). V lost 1 base and J 2 bases, leaving 6 bases between the germline ends. CDR3 nucleotide sequence: TGTGCCTGGAGTGCCTTCCGCAATCAGCCCCAGCATTTT. Residues: CAWSAFRNQPQHF.

This clone was counted a single time. The rearrangement links TRBV5-1 to TRBJ1-2; D is undetermined. Trimming took 1 base from V and 11 from J, leaving 12 bases between them. The CDR3 totals 12 residues. Germline lookup yields CDR1 SGHRS and CDR2 YFSETQ. The CDR3 protein is CASSLSTDHYTF. CDR3 coding DNA: TGCGCCAGCAGCTTGAGTACAGACCATTACACCTTC.

This chain links TRBV9 with TRBJ2-1; D not certain. This CDR3 contains 15 residues. The germline CDR1 and CDR2 sequences are SGDLS and YYNGEE. Between the trimmed V and J ends, which lost 3 bases and 7 bases, there was a span of 17 bases. The CDR3: CASSDGSFSRNEQFF. DNA for the CDR3: TGTGCCAGCAGCGATGGGTCTTTTTCGAGGAATGAGCAGTTCTTC. Looking up the rest from reference TRBV9 and TRBJ2-1 gives the full variable domain: DSGVTQTPKHLITATGQRVTLRCSPRSGDLSVYWYQQSLDQGLQFLIQYYNGEERAKGNILERFSAQQFPDLHSELNLSSLELGDSALYFCASSDGSFSRNEQFFGPGTRLTVL.